This T cell receptor (beta chain) was sequenced in a study of blood T cell repertoires in COVID-19. At the level of the study: Samples of COVID-19 (acute and convalescent) were obtained from the United States, Italy and Spain. In each case, the material was cDNA or gDNA derived from T cells, B-cell-depleted T cells, or PBMCs.

The CDR3 loop spans 14 amino acids. Deletions cut 3 bases from V and 3 bases from J, with 8 bases between. Per germline, CDR1 SNHLY and CDR2 FYNNEI. Under the authors' procedure: Estimation of nucleated cell counts relied on the amplification of reference gene primers. Method: immunoSEQ multiplex PCR; TCRdb's copy keeps in-frame clones and lacks some. V and J calls and clone size are as listed in that table; D and trimming were resolved from the DNA. The sample lists around 180,000 clones, about 88% seen once, with about 2% in the top ten. The TCR originated in a man in his 70s with active or convalescent COVID-19. Material: peripheral blood. This rearrangement joins TRBV2 to TRBJ2-2; D not resolved. The CDR3 protein is CASSDSEDTGELFF. The DNA for the CDR3 is TGTGCCAGCAGTGACTCCGAGGACACCGGGGAGCTGTTTTTT. The whole variable domain, filled in from reference TRBV2 and TRBJ2-2, reads EPEVTQTPSHQVTQMGQEVILRCVPISNHLYFYWYRQILGQKVEFLVSFYNNEISEKSEIFDDQFSVERPDGSNFTLKIRSTKLEDSAMYFCASSDSEDTGELFFGEGSRLTVL.